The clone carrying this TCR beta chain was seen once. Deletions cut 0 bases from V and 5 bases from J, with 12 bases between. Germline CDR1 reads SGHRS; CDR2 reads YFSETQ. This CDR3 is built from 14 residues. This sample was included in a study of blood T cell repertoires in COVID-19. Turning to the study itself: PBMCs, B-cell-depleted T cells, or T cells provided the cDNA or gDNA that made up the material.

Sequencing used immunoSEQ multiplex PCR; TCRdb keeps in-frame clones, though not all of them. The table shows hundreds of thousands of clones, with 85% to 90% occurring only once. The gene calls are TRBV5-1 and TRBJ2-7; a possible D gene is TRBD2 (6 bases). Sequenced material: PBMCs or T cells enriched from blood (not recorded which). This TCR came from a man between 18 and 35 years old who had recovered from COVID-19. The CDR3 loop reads CASSLATRSHEQYF. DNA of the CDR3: TGCGCCAGCAGCTTGGCGACTAGGTCCCACGAGCAGTACTTC.